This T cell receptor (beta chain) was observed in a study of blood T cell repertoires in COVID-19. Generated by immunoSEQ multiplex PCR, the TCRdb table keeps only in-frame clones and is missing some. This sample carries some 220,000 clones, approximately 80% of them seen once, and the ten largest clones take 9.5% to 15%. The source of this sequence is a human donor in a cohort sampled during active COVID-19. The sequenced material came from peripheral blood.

In DNA form, the CDR3 reads TGTGCCAGTAGTCCGGGGAGGGGGTCGAACACCGGGGAGCTGTTTTTT. Its protein product is CASSPGRGSNTGELFF. This sequence joins TRBV19 and TRBJ2-2; the D gene is possibly TRBD2 (7 bases). This CDR3 has 16 amino acids. Germline CDR1 LNHDA, CDR2 SQIVND (reference sequence). The V gene lost 5 bases and the J gene lost 0 bases, with 13 bases spanning the gap. The full variable domain, rest sourced from reference TRBV19 and TRBJ2-2, is DGGITQSPKYLFRKEGQNVTLSCEQNLNHDAMYWYRQDPGQGLRLIYYSQIVNDFQKGDIAEGYSVSREKKESFPLTVTSAQKNPTAFYLCASSPGRGSNTGELFFGEGSRLTVL.